A selection of T cell receptor beta chains follows, all from one sample in a study of T cells in localized non-small cell lung cancer. Profiled with immunoSEQ multiplex PCR; TCRdb holds only in-frame clones, not every one. The sample lists fewer than 30,000 clones; around 82% were seen once. The source material was peripheral blood mononuclear cells, sampled before any cancer treatment. Receptor source: a man aged 40 to 70 with stage III lung adenocarcinoma. The CDR3 runs from the conserved cysteine through the conserved F or W. Fields, in order: D gene, V gene, J gene, clone size, CDR3 protein, CDR3 DNA. A D gene is named only where the DNA matches it firmly. Not every row has a clone size; where given, it reads once, few, many or a size class.

>-|TRBV7-9|TRBJ2-7|once
CASSLRGSYEQYF
TGTGCCAGCAGCTTAAGGGGCAGCTACGAGCAGTACTTC
>TRBD1|TRBV19|TRBJ2-2|-
CASTPRQGETRNTGELFF
TGTGCCAGTACCCCGAGACAGGGGGAGACGAGGAACACCGGGGAGCTGTTTTTT
>TRBD1|TRBV19|TRBJ2-5|medium-sized
CASSLDWTGYLETQYF
TGTGCCAGTAGTCTGGACTGGACAGGGTATTTGGAGACCCAGTACTTC
>-|TRBV2|TRBJ2-7|-
CASSPGRNYYEQYF
TGTGCCAGCAGTCCGGGACGGAACTATTACGAGCAGTACTTC
>-|TRBV5-1|TRBJ2-7|-
CASSLVGSDEQYF
TGCGCCAGCAGCTTGGTGGGGAGCGACGAGCAGTACTTC
>-|TRBV5-4|TRBJ2-3|-
CASSLASPVTDTQYF
TGTGCCAGCAGCTTGGCTAGCCCCGTAACAGATACGCAGTATTTT
>-|TRBV6-6|TRBJ2-5|-
CASSYQSGQETQYF
TGTGCCAGCAGTTACCAATCAGGGCAAGAGACCCAGTACTTC
>TRBD1|TRBV7-7|TRBJ1-6|-
CASSPDRDSPLHF
TGTGCCAGCAGCCCCGACAGGGACTCACCCCTCCACTTT
>-|TRBV6-5|TRBJ1-1|-
CASSLVGAGTEAFF
TGTGCCAGCAGCTTAGTCGGGGCAGGAACTGAAGCTTTCTTT
>-|TRBV7-8|TRBJ2-1|-
CASARYNEQFF
TGTGCCAGCGCCAGGTACAATGAGCAGTTCTTC
>-|TRBV5-1|TRBJ2-5|-
CASSLGPLGETQYF
TGCGCCAGCAGCTTGGGCCCCCTGGGGGAGACCCAGTACTTC
>-|TRBV11-2|TRBJ2-1|-
CASSLFRLQSDEQFF
TGTGCCAGCAGCTTATTCCGGCTTCAATCGGATGAGCAGTTCTTC
>-|TRBV6-1|TRBJ1-5|once
CASSESPNNQPQHF
TGTGCCAGCAGTGAAAGTCCGAACAATCAGCCCCAGCATTTT
>-|TRBV6-1|TRBJ2-7|-
CASSGTGSYEQYF
TGTGCCAGCAGCGGGACGGGCTCCTACGAGCAGTACTTC